This is a list of T cell receptor beta chains from one sample in a study of T-cell reconstitution after alpha-beta-depleted transplantation in children. One entry per CDR3 protein, called by TCRdb with MiXCR from the PCR reads. The sample records more than 450,000 distinct CDR3 sequences, about 16% being singletons. This material consisted of PBMCs from the stem cell graft donor, taken from the stem cell graft. The receptors come from a human donor who donated a stem cell graft to a child with acute lymphoblastic leukemia. Both conserved end residues are part of each CDR3.

j_call | v_call | cdr3_aa
TRBJ2-2 | TRBV20-1 | CSAQDWGGANTGELFF
TRBJ2-7 | TRBV5-4 | CASSLGGFTGYTTYEQYF
TRBJ2-7 | TRBV12-3/TRBV12-4 | CASSPRVPDSYEQYF
TRBJ2-7 | TRBV7-9 | CASSLGLGQGDDEQYF
TRBJ2-7 | TRBV5-8 | CAIKGGSYEQYF
TRBJ2-7 | TRBV7-9 | CASAGTSGAYEQYF
TRBJ1-1 | TRBV18 | CASSPSGQINTEAFF
TRBJ2-7 | TRBV20-1 | CSASGLAVSGNPYEQYF
TRBJ2-3 | TRBV29-1 | CSAPPGQGATDTQYF
TRBJ2-5 | TRBV7-8 | CASSLRLASVSPSRETQYF
TRBJ2-1 | TRBV3-1 | CASSLAWGLEFREQFF
TRBJ2-2 | TRBV7-9 | CASSLKREVGELFF
TRBJ1-1 | TRBV5-5 | CASSYDGGRAFF
TRBJ2-2 | TRBV7-8 | CASSLTGGSTGELFF
TRBJ1-2 | TRBV5-1 | CASSPPQTAEQDYGYTF
TRBJ2-1 | TRBV7-8 | CASSWPSGRAGDIHNEQFF
TRBJ1-2 | TRBV20-1 | CSASRGTGADGYTF
TRBJ1-5 | TRBV2 | CASSERPFNQPQHF
TRBJ1-5 | TRBV7-9 | CASSLGQGFNQPQHF
TRBJ2-1 | TRBV10-3 | CAISEASGTLGNEQFF
TRBJ2-7 | TRBV4-1 | CASSQVDSEQYF
TRBJ2-1 | TRBV11-2 | CASSFGPANEQFF
TRBJ2-1 | TRBV3-1 | CASSRRGTPWAEQFF
TRBJ2-4 | TRBV19 | CASGTDQVLGNIQYF
TRBJ2-7 | TRBV12-3/TRBV12-4 | CASSSRDKSYEQYF
TRBJ1-1 | TRBV10-3 | CANGQGDTEAFF
TRBJ1-1 | TRBV5-5 | CASSRGSRGVNTEAFF
TRBJ2-2 | TRBV12-3/TRBV12-4 | CASSWGQGSSGELFF
TRBJ2-1 | TRBV5-1 | CASTASYNEQFF
TRBJ2-5 | TRBV29-1 | CSVGGGQGQETQYF
TRBJ2-2 | TRBV5-1 | CASSFGRELGGTGELFF
TRBJ2-7 | TRBV11-1 | CASSNDEILGYEQYF
TRBJ2-1 | TRBV20-1 | CCARDLISGYELDEQFF
TRBJ2-7 | TRBV24-1 | CATSDLSGTPTYEQYF
TRBJ1-2 | TRBV6-1 | CASSGDSGGYGYTF
TRBJ2-2 | TRBV2 | CASSDRRNTGELFF
TRBJ2-5 | TRBV15 | CATSREGGVETQYF
TRBJ1-1 | TRBV29-1 | CSVENPDREITEAFF
TRBJ2-7 | TRBV20-1 | CSARPQRVGIYEQYF